What follows are 20 T cell receptor beta chains derived from one specimen sequenced in a study of cytomegalovirus exposure and HLA in healthy donors. Generated by immunoSEQ multiplex PCR, the TCRdb table keeps only in-frame clones and is missing some. The sample contains hundreds of thousands of clones, around four fifths of which appear only once. The sequenced sample was PBMCs. These receptors all stem from a woman between 18 and 29 years old in good health and CMV-seronegative.

The chain employs TRBV2 and TRBJ1-2, with TRBD1 identical over 7 bases. Germline CDR1 SNHLY, CDR2 FYNNEI. J gave up 4 bases and V 5 bases, and 13 bases lay outside the gene matches. The CDR3 is 16 residues long. The DNA for the CDR3 is TGTGCCAGCAGTCCGCCCGGACAGGCGATCTTCTATGGCTACACCTTC. Its protein is CASSPPGQAIFYGYTF.

This chain uses TRBV2 with TRBJ2-1; 9 bases line up with TRBD2. Germline V gives CDR1 SNHLY, CDR2 FYNNEI. Trimming at V came to 4 bases and at J to 4 bases, leaving 5 bases not matched to a gene. This CDR3 spans 15 amino acids. The CDR3 here is CASSVDSGGYNEQFF. CDR3 in DNA: TGTGCCAGCAGTGTCGATAGCGGGGGATACAATGAGCAGTTCTTC.

V and J are TRBV6-1 and TRBJ1-2, with unresolved D. The ends were cut back, 1 base at V and 0 bases at J, with 6 bases in the middle. This CDR3 is 14 amino acids long. Germline V gene lookup returns CDR1 MNHNS and CDR2 SASEGT. DNA of the CDR3: TGTGCCAGCAGTGAAGATGGGGCTAACTATGGCTACACCTTC. It translates to CASSEDGANYGYTF.

V gene TRBV18 combines with J gene TRBJ1-2; D gene ambiguous. Trimming left V 2 bases short and J 5 bases short, with 15 bases between. The CDR3 has 15 residues. Germline V gene data show CDR1 as KGHSH and CDR2 as LQKENI. The CDR3 coding sequence is TGTGCCAGCTCACCAAGACAAGCTGAACTTTATGGCTACACCTTC. The encoded protein is CASSPRQAELYGYTF.

The rearrangement uses TRBV5-1 and TRBJ1-2; D possibly corresponds to TRBD1 (6 bases). The V gene's germline CDR1 is SGHRS and CDR2 YFSETQ. The length of the CDR3 is 14 residues. V was clipped by 4 bases and J by 4 bases, with 14 bases between them. The CDR3 DNA sequence: TGCGCCAGCAGCCGCGAGGGGGGGAGCTATGGCTACACCTTC. Its protein product is CASSREGGSYGYTF.

The chain carries TRBV6-6 and TRBJ2-3, with D unresolved. This CDR3 spans 12 amino acids. Trimming cost V 10 bases and J 2 bases, with 10 bases left between them. Germline V lookup: CDR1 MNHNY, CDR2 SVGAGI (reference sequence). The CDR3 coding sequence is TGTGCCACAGCCAAGACCACAGATACGCAGTATTTT. Protein product: CATAKTTDTQYF.

The CDR3 DNA reads TGTGCCAGCAGTTCCGCGACAGGGGCGTCCCGCGAGCAGTACTTC. Its protein product is CASSSATGASREQYF. The chain has TRBV6-5 and TRBJ2-7; TRBD1 matches at 8 bases. V shed 4 bases and J 6 bases; nucleotides not matched to a gene: 11. This CDR3 has 15 amino acids. Germline CDR1 is MNHEY and CDR2 is SVGAGI.

To note about this clone: At one end the junction does not follow the germline gene, possibly because of a read error. The CDR3 DNA reads TGTGCCAGCACTGAAGGGACAGGGGTACTCCACTACGAGCAGTACTTC. It yields the protein CASTEGTGVLHYEQYF. The chain employs TRBV6-1 and TRBJ2-7; 10 nucleotides align to TRBD1. Germline-derived CDR1 and CDR2 are MNHNS and SASEGT. The CDR3 spans 16 residues.

A single count supports this clone. The rearrangement joins TRBV25-1 to TRBJ1-6; TRBD1 might be the D (5 bases). V dropped 2 bases and J dropped 6 bases, with 8 bases sitting between them. This CDR3 is built from 14 residues. Germline CDR1 reads MGHDK; CDR2 reads SYGVNS. The CDR3 loop reads CASSEPGTNSPLHF. CDR3 in DNA: TGTGCCAGCAGTGAACCAGGGACTAATTCACCCCTCCACTTT.

The chain links TRBV6-4 to TRBJ1-6, with 7 positions matching TRBD1. This CDR3 spans 14 amino acids. The V segment lost 5 bases and the J segment 7 bases; nucleotides outside the gene matches: 5. Germline CDR1 and CDR2: MRHNA and SNTAGT. The CDR3 loop is CASSQDRRNSPLHF. CDR3 DNA: TGTGCCAGCAGTCAGGACAGGCGAAATTCACCCCTCCACTTT.

In this sample, this clone turned up a few times. The chain combines TRBV9 with TRBJ1-4; the D is unclear. CDR3 length equals 14 residues. Trimming took 4 bases from V and 3 from J, leaving 10 bases between them. The V gene's germline CDR1 is SGDLS and CDR2 YYNGEE. The CDR3: CASSPGSANEKLFF. The DNA of the CDR3 is TGTGCCAGCAGCCCCGGGTCAGCTAATGAAAAACTGTTTTTT.

The chain recombines TRBV25-1 with TRBJ2-7; 9 bases match TRBD1. V lost 3 bases, J lost 2 bases, and 5 bases stayed unmatched. Germline V CDR1 and CDR2: MGHDK, SYGVNS. The CDR3 extends over 15 amino acids. For the CDR3, the DNA is TGTGCCAGCAGTGATGGGGACAGGGCTACCTACGAGCAGTACTTC. Translation gives CASSDGDRATYEQYF.

In DNA, the CDR3 is TGTGCCAGCAGTGAAGCCCAGGGTAATGAAAAACTGTTTTTT. As protein: CASSEAQGNEKLFF. The V call is TRBV2, the J call TRBJ1-4; TRBD1 might be the D (5 bases). The ends were cut back, 0 bases at V and 4 bases at J, with 6 bases in the middle. This CDR3 region has 14 residues. Germline V gene sequence: CDR1 SNHLY, CDR2 FYNNEI.

The chain has TRBV2 and TRBJ1-5; D remains ambiguous. CDR3 length: 13 amino acids. Trimming stripped 3 bases from V and 5 bases from J, with 8 bases between. Germline V CDR1 and CDR2: SNHLY, FYNNEI. The CDR3 DNA is TGTGCCAGCAGTGATATGGACCATCAGCCCCAGCATTTT. Its protein is CASSDMDHQPQHF.

CDR3 nucleotide sequence: TGTGCCAGCAGCCCGTCTGGCCAGGCAGCTTTCTTT. Protein: CASSPSGQAAFF. V and J are TRBV6-6 and TRBJ1-1, with no clear D. The germline V gene has CDR1 MNHNY and CDR2 SVGAGI (reference sequence). This CDR3 has 12 residues. V gave up 6 bases and J gave up 10 bases, with 15 bases separating them.

The J gene is TRBJ1-1, the V gene TRBV7-3; no clear D. CDR1 and CDR2 from the germline V gene are SGHTA and FQGTGA. The germline V and J ends were trimmed by 1 base and 3 bases, with 6 bases remaining between them. The CDR3 extends over 13 amino acids. The CDR3 DNA sequence: TGTGCCAGCAGCTTAATGGGCTACACTGAAGCTTTCTTT. Protein product: CASSLMGYTEAFF.

A word on this clone: A junction boundary mismatches the germline segment, possibly from a read error. Other DNA sequences in the sample encode the same CDR3. This rearrangement joins TRBV6-5 to TRBJ1-2; D possibly corresponds to TRBD1 (5 bases). Germline assignment: CDR1 MNHEY and CDR2 SVGAGI. CDR3 length: 14 amino acids. The DNA of the CDR3 is TGTGCTAGCAGCCCCCCTACAGGCTCCTATGGCTACACCTTC. Amino acid sequence: CASSPPTGSYGYTF.

This clone has just a few counts. The J gene is TRBJ2-7, the V gene TRBV11-2; unclear D gene. Germline-derived CDR1 and CDR2 are SGHAT and FQNNGV. The CDR3 contains 11 residues. The V and J ends lost 5 bases and 3 bases respectively, with 5 bases between them. The CDR3 sequence is CASSISYEQYF. The CDR3, as DNA: TGTGCCAGCAGCATAAGCTACGAGCAGTACTTC.

In its sample, this clone was seen a few times. This chain connects TRBV27 to TRBJ1-5, with 7 bases aligning to TRBD1. The CDR3 sequence is 15 residues long. Germline V gene data show CDR1 as MNHEY and CDR2 as SMNVEV (reference sequence). Trimming cost V 5 bases and J 4 bases; bases outside gene matches: 8. This chain's CDR3 is CASSATGVGNQPQHF. The CDR3 nucleotides read TGTGCCAGCAGTGCCACAGGGGTTGGGAATCAGCCCCAGCATTTT.

V usage is TRBV7-6 and J usage is TRBJ2-3; 9 nucleotides match TRBD1. The germline V gene has CDR1 SGHVS and CDR2 FNYEAQ. The V and J ends lost 5 bases and 2 bases, in that order; junction bases with no gene match: 8. CDR3 length: 16 amino acids. The CDR3, as DNA: TGTGCCAGCAGCCCCCGCGGGACAGGGTTCACAGATACGCAGTATTTT. Translation gives CASSPRGTGFTDTQYF.